Sequencing of this T cell receptor (beta chain) was carried out in a study of blood T cell repertoires in COVID-19 (dated by TCRdb to 2020 to 2021). With respect to the entire study: Collaborator samples came from the United States, Italy and Spain and covered acute and convalescent phases of COVID-19. The repertoires were released in a freely available public database intended as a resource for research on the immune response to SARS-CoV-2. The material from the prospective study consisted of cDNA or gDNA derived from T cells, B-cell-depleted T cells, or PBMCs. The dataset comprised deeply sampled blood TCRbeta repertoires from subjects exposed to, actively infected with, or recovered from COVID-19. A de-identified subject ID, COVID-19 status, age in years and sex were almost always included in the sample metadata. Where HLA class I and class II types were available, the types were taken from metadata supplied by the sample provider, not from assay-based typing. Samples were obtained from the ongoing ImmuneRACE study (first 160 participants) and from about 1,300 subjects provided by 6 global collaborators. General findings and caveats noted by the study authors: The amount of clinical and demographic metadata varied by source and participant and was provided uncurated.

Notes on this clone: Its antigen remains unidentified. No base quality information exists; no much larger clone differs at one position.

Each collaborating institution followed its own protocols to collect whole blood in K2EDTA tubes. Collaborator samples were shipped for TCRbeta analysis as frozen whole blood, isolated PBMCs, or DNA extracted from either sample type. TCRbeta CDR3 regions were amplified from genomic DNA using the immunoSEQ Assay, a bias-controlled multiplex PCR. The paper's data handling went like this. The number of nucleated cells in each sample was estimated from the amplification of reference gene primers within the assay. To quantify the absolute abundance of each unique TCRbeta CDR3 rearrangement, sequence reads were collapsed and filtered. For each sample, productive Simpson clonality was calculated as the square root of Simpson's diversity index over productive rearrangements. TCRdb took this table from immuneACCESS and kept in-frame rearrangements with V and J called. Such tables lack part of the clones; where checked against another copy, unresolved V genes explain under half of the gap, and the rest is unexplained. V, J and clone size are taken as reported in that table, and D and trimming were inferred from the DNA itself. The sample has 110,000 or so clones on record, about 80% of them singletons. The ten largest clones take up around 6.7% of the sample.

V is cut by 0 bases and J by 5 bases, and the space between the germline ends is 10 bases. CDR1 and CDR2 are drawn from the germline V gene: MNHEY, SVGAGI. Its CDR3 holds 14 amino acids, cysteine through phenylalanine. Only the CDR3 region is kept as DNA, spanning 42 bases read in frame from base 1. Recombination connected TRBV6-5 to TRBJ1-2, with the D gene uncertain. The sample taken for sequencing was peripheral blood. This receptor was taken from a woman aged 50 to 60 with acute or convalescent COVID-19. The DNA sequence reads TGTGCCAGCAGTTACTCGAGGCCGGCTTATGGCTACACCTTC. Its translation is CASSYSRPAYGYTF.